The table lists the clone carrying this T cell receptor beta chain with a few counts. Its antigen is undetermined. These data originate in a study of early T cells in non-severe SARS-CoV-2 infection. Study-wide results and limits: VDJdb matching, biased toward anti-spike CD8 responses, missed private and CD4 specificities.

Researchers attached unique molecular identifiers to individual cDNA molecules. TCRdb reprocessed the 5' RACE reads with MiXCR, giving one entry per CDR3 protein. The sample comprises roughly 63,000 distinct CDR3 sequences, approximately 13% of which are singletons, and 3.5% to 4.5% rests with the top ten. Germline V gene data show CDR1 as MNHNS and CDR2 as SASEGT. The CDR3 has 14 amino acids. V shed 5 bases and J shed 5 bases, with 14 bases lying between them. The chain employs TRBV6-1 and TRBJ2-3; D call uncertain. This receptor was identified in an adult who was a healthcare worker with PCR-confirmed SARS-CoV-2 infection or an uninfected control (not recorded which). Sequencing was carried out using whole blood. The CDR3 reads CASSIRIGLDTQYF. The DNA for the CDR3 is TGTGCCAGCAGTATCAGGATAGGGTTAGATACGCAGTATTTT.